The subject of this entry is one T cell receptor beta chain. Germline V lookup: CDR1 SGDLS, CDR2 YYNGEE. CDR3 length: 15 amino acids. V shed 3 bases and J shed 0 bases, with 11 bases lying between them. The entry originates in a study of cytomegalovirus exposure and HLA in healthy donors. The PCR made use of 60 Vbeta and 13 Jbeta primers. The protocol was immunoSEQ multiplex PCR, while the TCRdb copy is restricted to in-frame clones and leaves out a portion. The table has about 160,000 clones, around 78% seen once. This chain links TRBV9 with TRBJ2-3, with a weak D call TRBD2 (5 bases). Sequenced sample: PBMCs. The clonotype originates from a man aged 35 to 55 in good health and CMV-seronegative. Here the CDR3 DNA reads TGTGCCAGCAGCGCGCACGGCGGGAGCACAGATACGCAGTATTTT. This sequence encodes CASSAHGGSTDTQYF. Variable domain in full (rest from reference TRBV9 and TRBJ2-3): DSGVTQTPKHLITATGQRVTLRCSPRSGDLSVYWYQQSLDQGLQFLIQYYNGEERAKGNILERFSAQQFPDLHSELNLSSLELGDSALYFCASSAHGGSTDTQYFGPGTRLTVL.